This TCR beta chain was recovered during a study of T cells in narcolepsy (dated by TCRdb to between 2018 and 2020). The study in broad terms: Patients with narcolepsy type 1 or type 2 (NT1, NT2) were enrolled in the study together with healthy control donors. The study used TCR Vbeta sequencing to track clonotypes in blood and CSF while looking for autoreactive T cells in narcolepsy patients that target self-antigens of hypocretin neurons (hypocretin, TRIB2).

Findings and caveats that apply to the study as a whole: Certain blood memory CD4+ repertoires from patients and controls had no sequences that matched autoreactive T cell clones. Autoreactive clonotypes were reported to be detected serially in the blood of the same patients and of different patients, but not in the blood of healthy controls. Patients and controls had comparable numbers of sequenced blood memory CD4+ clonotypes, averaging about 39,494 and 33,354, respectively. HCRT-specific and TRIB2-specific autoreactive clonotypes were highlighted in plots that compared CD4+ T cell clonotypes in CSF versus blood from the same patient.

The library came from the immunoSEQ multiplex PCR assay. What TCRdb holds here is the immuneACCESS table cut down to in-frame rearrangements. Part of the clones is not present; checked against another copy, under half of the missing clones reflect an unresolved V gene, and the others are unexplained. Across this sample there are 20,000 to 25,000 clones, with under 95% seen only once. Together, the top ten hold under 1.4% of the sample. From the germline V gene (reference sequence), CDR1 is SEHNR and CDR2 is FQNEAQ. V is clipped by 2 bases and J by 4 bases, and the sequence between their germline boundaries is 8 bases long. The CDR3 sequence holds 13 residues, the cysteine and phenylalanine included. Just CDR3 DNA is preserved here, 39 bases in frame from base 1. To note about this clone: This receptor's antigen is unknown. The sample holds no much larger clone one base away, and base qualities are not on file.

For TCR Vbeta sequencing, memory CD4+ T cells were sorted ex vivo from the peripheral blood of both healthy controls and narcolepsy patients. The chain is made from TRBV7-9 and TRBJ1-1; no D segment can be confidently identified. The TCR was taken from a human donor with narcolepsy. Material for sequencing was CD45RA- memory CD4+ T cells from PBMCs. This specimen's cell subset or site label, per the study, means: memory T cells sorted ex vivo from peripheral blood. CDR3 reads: CASSLNYGTEAFF. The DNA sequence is TGTGCCAGCAGCTTAAACTACGGCACTGAAGCTTTCTTT.